This TCR beta chain appears in the sequencing data of a study of human T cells and chemical hapten exposure. Each CDR3 protein gets one entry after TCRdb re-called the RACE reads with MiXCR. In the table there are about 110,000 distinct CDR3 sequences, less than 10% of which are singletons. The sample holds many counts of this clonotype. Specified time point: patch test 2, 6 weeks after DPC sensitization. Stated treatment: therapeutic diphenylcyclopropenone sensitization with weekly scalp DPC. Germline V gene sequence: CDR1 SQVTM, CDR2 ANQGSEA. Trimming took 4 bases from V and 2 from J, leaving 8 bases between them. There are 12 residues in the CDR3.

The sequence was collected from a woman in her 40s with alopecia areata. Some clones in this sample may be carry-over from other donors' samples. The sequencing used whole blood, collected in connection with sensitization to the hapten diphenylcyclopropenone (DPC). This chain links TRBV29-1 with TRBJ2-5, with D perhaps TRBD1 (6 bases). The CDR3 sequence is CSVGQAQETQYF. The CDR3 DNA reads as TGCAGCGTTGGACAGGCACAAGAGACCCAGTACTTC.